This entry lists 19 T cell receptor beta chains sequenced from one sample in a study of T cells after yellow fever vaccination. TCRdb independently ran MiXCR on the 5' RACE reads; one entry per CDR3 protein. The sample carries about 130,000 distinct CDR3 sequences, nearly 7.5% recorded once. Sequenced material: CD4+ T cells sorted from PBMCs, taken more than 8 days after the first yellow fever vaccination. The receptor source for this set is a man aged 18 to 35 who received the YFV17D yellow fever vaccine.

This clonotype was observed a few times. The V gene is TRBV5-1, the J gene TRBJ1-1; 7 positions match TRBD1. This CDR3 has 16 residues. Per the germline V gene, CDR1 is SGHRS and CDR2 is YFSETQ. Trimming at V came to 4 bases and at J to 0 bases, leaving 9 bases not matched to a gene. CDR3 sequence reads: CASSVTGAAMNTEAFF. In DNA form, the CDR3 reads TGCGCCAGCAGCGTCACAGGGGCGGCTATGAACACTGAAGCTTTCTTT.

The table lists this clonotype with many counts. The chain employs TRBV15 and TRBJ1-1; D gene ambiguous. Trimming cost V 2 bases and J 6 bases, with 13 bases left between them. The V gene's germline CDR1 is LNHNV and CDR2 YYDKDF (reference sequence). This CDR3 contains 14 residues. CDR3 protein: CATSRPRTEAEAFF. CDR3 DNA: TGTGCCACCAGCAGACCTAGAACAGAAGCTGAAGCTTTCTTT.

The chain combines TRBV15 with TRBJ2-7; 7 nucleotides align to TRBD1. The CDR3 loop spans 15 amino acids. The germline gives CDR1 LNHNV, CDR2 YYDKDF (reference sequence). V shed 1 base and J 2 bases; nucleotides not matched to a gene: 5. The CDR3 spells CATSRGQGSPYEQYF. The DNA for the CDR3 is TGTGCCACCAGCAGAGGACAGGGATCCCCCTACGAGCAGTACTTC.

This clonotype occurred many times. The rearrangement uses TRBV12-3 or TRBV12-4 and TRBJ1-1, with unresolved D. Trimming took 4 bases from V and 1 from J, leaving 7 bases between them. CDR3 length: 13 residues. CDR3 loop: CASSWSGNTEAFF. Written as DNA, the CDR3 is TGTGCCAGCAGTTGGTCCGGGAACACTGAAGCTTTCTTT.

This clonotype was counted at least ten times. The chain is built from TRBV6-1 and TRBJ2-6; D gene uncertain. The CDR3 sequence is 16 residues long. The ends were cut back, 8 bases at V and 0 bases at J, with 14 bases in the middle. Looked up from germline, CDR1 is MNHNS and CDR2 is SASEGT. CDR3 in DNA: TGTGCCAGCGAGTATGGACCGTACTCTGGGGCCAACGTCCTGACTTTC. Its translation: CASEYGPYSGANVLTF.

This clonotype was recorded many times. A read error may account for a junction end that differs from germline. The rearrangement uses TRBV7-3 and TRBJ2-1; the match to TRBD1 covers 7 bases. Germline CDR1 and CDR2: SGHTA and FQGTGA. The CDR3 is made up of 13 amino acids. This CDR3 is CASSSGEGAILYF. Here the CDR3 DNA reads TGTGCCAGCAGCTCCGGTGAGGGGGCCATCCTATACTTC. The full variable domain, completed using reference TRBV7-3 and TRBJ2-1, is GAGVSQTPSNKVTEKGKYVELRCDPISGHTALYWYRQSLGQGPEFLIYFQGTGAADDSGLPNDRFFAVRPEGSVSTLKIQRTERGDSAVYLCASSSGEGAILYFGPGTRLTVL.

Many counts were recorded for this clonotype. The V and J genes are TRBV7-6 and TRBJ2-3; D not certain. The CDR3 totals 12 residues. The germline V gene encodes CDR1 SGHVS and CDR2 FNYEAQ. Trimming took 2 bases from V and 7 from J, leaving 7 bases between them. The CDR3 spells CASSLWRNTQYF. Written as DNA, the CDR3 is TGTGCCAGCAGCTTATGGAGAAATACGCAGTATTTT.

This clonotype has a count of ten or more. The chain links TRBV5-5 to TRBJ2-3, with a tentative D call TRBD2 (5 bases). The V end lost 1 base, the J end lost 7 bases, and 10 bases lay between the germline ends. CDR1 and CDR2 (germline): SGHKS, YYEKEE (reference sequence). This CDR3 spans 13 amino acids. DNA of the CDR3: TGTGCCAGCAGCTTGAGCGGCGTTAATACGCAGTATTTT. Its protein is CASSLSGVNTQYF. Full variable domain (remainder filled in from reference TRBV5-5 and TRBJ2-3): DAGVTQSPTHLIKTRGQQVTLRCSPISGHKSVSWYQQVLGQGPQFIFQYYEKEERGRGNFPDRFSARQFPNYSSELNVNALLLGDSALYLCASSLSGVNTQYFGPGTRLTVL.

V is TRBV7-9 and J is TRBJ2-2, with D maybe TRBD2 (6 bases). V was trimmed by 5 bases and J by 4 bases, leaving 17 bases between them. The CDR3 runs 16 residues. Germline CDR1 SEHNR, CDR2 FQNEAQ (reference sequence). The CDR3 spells CASSPPGLATTGELFF. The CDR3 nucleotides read TGTGCCAGCAGCCCGCCGGGGCTAGCGACCACCGGGGAGCTGTTTTTT.

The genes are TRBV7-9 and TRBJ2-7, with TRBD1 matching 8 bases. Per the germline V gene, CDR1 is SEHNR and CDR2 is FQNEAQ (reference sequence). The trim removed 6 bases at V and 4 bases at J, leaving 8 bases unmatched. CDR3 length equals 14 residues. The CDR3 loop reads CASSSGQGRYEQYV. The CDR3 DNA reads TGTGCCAGCAGTTCCGGACAGGGAAGGTACGAGCAGTACGTC.

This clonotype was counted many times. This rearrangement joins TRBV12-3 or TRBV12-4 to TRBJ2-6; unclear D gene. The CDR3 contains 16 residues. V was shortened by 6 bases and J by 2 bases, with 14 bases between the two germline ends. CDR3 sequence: CASRPQGRAGANVLTF. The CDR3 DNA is TGTGCCAGCAGACCTCAAGGACGGGCTGGGGCCAACGTCCTGACTTTC.

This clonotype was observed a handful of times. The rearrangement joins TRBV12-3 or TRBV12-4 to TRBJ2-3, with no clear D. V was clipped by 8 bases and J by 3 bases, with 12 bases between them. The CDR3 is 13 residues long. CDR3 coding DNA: TGTGCCAGCTCACCGGGTTATACAGATACGCAGTATTTT. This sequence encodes CASSPGYTDTQYF.

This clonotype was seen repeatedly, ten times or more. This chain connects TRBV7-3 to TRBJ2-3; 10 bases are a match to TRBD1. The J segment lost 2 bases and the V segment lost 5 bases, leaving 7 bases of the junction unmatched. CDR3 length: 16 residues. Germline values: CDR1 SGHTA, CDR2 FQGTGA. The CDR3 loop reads CASSAGTGVYTDTQYF. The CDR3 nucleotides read TGTGCCAGCAGCGCCGGGACAGGGGTGTACACAGATACGCAGTATTTT.

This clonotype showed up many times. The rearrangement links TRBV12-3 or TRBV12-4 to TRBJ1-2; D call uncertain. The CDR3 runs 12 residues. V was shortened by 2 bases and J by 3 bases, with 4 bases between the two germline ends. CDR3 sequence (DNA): TGTGCCAGCAGTTTAAGGCACTATGGCTACACCTTC. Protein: CASSLRHYGYTF.

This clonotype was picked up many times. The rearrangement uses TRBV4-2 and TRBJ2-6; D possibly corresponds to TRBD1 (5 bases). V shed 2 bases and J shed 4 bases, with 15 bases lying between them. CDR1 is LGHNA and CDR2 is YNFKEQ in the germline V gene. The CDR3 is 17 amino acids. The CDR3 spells CASSQKGASAGANVLTF. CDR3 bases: TGTGCCAGCAGCCAAAAAGGGGCATCAGCCGGGGCCAACGTCCTGACTTTC.

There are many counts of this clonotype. CDR3 sequence reads: CASSRSRVSNEKLFF. The CDR3 coding sequence is TGTGCCAGCAGCCGTTCCAGGGTCTCTAATGAAAAACTGTTTTTT. The J gene is TRBJ1-4, the V gene TRBV7-2; D possibly corresponds to TRBD1 (5 bases). Deletions cut 5 bases from V and 3 bases from J, with 13 bases between. Germline values: CDR1 SGHTA, CDR2 FQGNSA. The CDR3 runs 15 residues.

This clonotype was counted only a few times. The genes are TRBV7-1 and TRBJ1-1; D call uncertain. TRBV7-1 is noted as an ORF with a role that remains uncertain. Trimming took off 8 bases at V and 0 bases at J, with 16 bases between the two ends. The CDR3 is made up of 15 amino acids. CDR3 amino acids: CASFTTPDVNTEAFF. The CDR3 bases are TGTGCCAGCTTCACGACGCCGGACGTGAACACTGAAGCTTTCTTT.

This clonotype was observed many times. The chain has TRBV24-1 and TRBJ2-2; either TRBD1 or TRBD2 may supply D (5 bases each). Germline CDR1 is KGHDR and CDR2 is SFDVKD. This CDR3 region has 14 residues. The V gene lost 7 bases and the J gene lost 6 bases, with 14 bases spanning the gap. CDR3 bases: TGTGCCACCAGAGGGGACGCCCGCGCCGGGGAGCTGTTTTTT. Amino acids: CATRGDARAGELFF.

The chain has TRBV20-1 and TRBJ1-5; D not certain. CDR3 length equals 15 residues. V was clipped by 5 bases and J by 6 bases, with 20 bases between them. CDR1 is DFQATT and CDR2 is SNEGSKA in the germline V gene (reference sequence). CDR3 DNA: TGCAGTGCTCGGCGGGCGGCGTATTCTGGTCAGCCCCAGCATTTT. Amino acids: CSARRAAYSGQPQHF.